Presented here are 21 T cell receptor beta chains from one specimen sequenced in a study of blood T cells in healthy people across ages. Sample-barcoded 5' priming and a J-beta primer mix drove a second PCR of roughly 7 to 11 cycles. Via MiXCR, TCRdb re-called the 5' RACE reads, giving one row per CDR3 protein. Here the sample spans more than 450,000 distinct CDR3 sequences, about 25% being singletons. These data were also reused for a study on T cells of mothers and their children.

The sequencing input was blood. These receptors all come from a boy between 2 and 10 years old in good health.

The chain combines TRBV5-1 with TRBJ2-2; D is undetermined. CDR3 length: 14 amino acids. Germline CDR1 and CDR2: SGHRS and YFSETQ. V gave up 4 bases and J gave up 5 bases, with 12 bases separating them. The CDR3, as DNA: TGCGCCAGCAGCCCCCTCAGACGGACCGGGGAGCTGTTTTTT. It codes for CASSPLRRTGELFF.

V usage is TRBV14 and J usage is TRBJ2-1, with TRBD2 matching over 7 bases. The CDR3 extends over 15 amino acids. V lost 0 bases and J lost 9; bases outside the gene matches: 8. Germline loops: CDR1 SGHDN, CDR2 FVKESK. This CDR3 is CASSQEGLVSGEQFF. The CDR3 DNA reads as TGTGCCAGCAGCCAAGAAGGACTAGTATCCGGTGAGCAGTTCTTC.

At least ten counts were recorded for this clonotype. This chain connects TRBV29-1 to TRBJ2-7, with D possibly matching TRBD2 (5 bases). Germline values: CDR1 SQVTM, CDR2 ANQGSEA. The CDR3 totals 13 residues. Trimming shortened V by 0 bases and J by 4 bases, and 10 bases separated the two germline ends. CDR3 sequence (DNA): TGCAGCGTTGAAGATAAAGCGGATTACGAGCAGTACTTC. It is translated as CSVEDKADYEQYF.

This clonotype was counted only a few times. The chain is built from TRBV7-2 and TRBJ2-5, with TRBD2 identical over 15 bases. TRBJ2-7 matches the DNA end more closely, so the J call is doubtful. Germline CDR1 is SGHTA and CDR2 is FQGNSA. The CDR3 totals 16 residues. The CDR3 DNA reads TGTGCCAGCAGAAAGGGGACTAGCGGGAGGTTCTACGAGCAGTACTTC. It translates to CASRKGTSGRFYEQYF.

This clonotype has more than one count but fewer than ten. The chain uses TRBV11-2 and TRBJ2-2, with 12 bases that match TRBD2. The CDR3 is 19 residues long. CDR1 and CDR2 (germline): SGHAT, FQNNGV. V shed 4 bases, J shed 4 bases, and the junction held 13 bases outside the gene matches. The CDR3 DNA reads TGTGCCAGCAGCTCCCTGACTAGCGGGGGAACTCCGGGCACCGGGGAGCTGTTTTTT. Protein: CASSSLTSGGTPGTGELFF.

This chain links TRBV2 with TRBJ1-3; D is perhaps TRBD1 (6 bases). This CDR3 region has 15 residues. Trimming shortened V by 3 bases and J by 0 bases, and 9 bases separated the two germline ends. CDR1 SNHLY and CDR2 FYNNEI come from the germline V gene. The CDR3 DNA is TGTGCCAGCAGTGAGGACAGAGTCTCTGGAAACACCATATATTTT. Its protein is CASSEDRVSGNTIYF. Together with reference TRBV2 and TRBJ1-3, the CDR3 gives the full variable domain: EPEVTQTPSHQVTQMGQEVILRCVPISNHLYFYWYRQILGQKVEFLVSFYNNEISEKSEIFDDQFSVERPDGSNFTLKIRSTKLEDSAMYFCASSEDRVSGNTIYFGEGSWLTVV.

This clonotype turned up a few times. This chain uses TRBV27 with TRBJ1-1; D unclear. Trimming took 0 bases from V and 4 from J, leaving 12 bases between them. This CDR3 region has 15 residues. Germline lookup yields CDR1 MNHEY and CDR2 SMNVEV (reference sequence). The CDR3 spells CASSLSPGITTEAFF. Here the CDR3 DNA reads TGTGCCAGCAGTTTATCCCCCGGTATTACCACTGAAGCTTTCTTT.

This clonotype was seen only a few times. The chain uses TRBV18 and TRBJ2-1; D unclear. There are 15 residues in the CDR3. In germline, CDR1 is KGHSH, CDR2 LQKENI. Deletions cut 2 bases from V and 1 base from J, with 9 bases between. CDR3 nucleotides: TGTGCCAGCTCACCAAGTGACAAGTCCTACAATGAGCAGTTCTTC. Translated: CASSPSDKSYNEQFF.

This clonotype was found a few times. The genes are TRBV7-6 and TRBJ1-2, with D possibly being TRBD1 (6 bases). Germline V gene sequence: CDR1 SGHVS, CDR2 FNYEAQ. The germline V and J ends were trimmed by 5 bases and 7 bases, with 17 bases remaining between them. The CDR3 loop spans 14 amino acids. CDR3 protein: CASSRDRISGGYTF. The DNA for the CDR3 is TGTGCCAGCAGCCGAGACAGGATATCGGGTGGCTACACCTTC.

This chain joins TRBV20-1 and TRBJ2-5; 10 bases are a match to TRBD2. The V gene's germline CDR1 is DFQATT and CDR2 SNEGSKA (reference sequence). V lost 2 bases and J lost 9; bases outside the gene matches: 21. CDR3 length: 18 residues. CDR3 sequence reads: CSARPPGSTSSGGWAQYF. CDR3 in DNA: TGCAGTGCTAGACCGCCCGGATCGACGTCTAGCGGGGGCTGGGCCCAGTACTTC.

V gene TRBV25-1 combines with J gene TRBJ2-3, with TRBD1 matching over 7 bases. Unmatched junction bases numbered 5, after V lost 6 bases and J lost 2 bases. CDR1 MGHDK and CDR2 SYGVNS come from the germline V gene. The CDR3 has 14 residues. This CDR3 reads CASRRGLDTDTQYF. CDR3 coding DNA: TGTGCCAGCAGAAGGGGGCTGGACACAGATACGCAGTATTTT.

This clonotype was found many times. This chain uses TRBV20-1 with TRBJ1-6; D might be TRBD1 (5 bases). The CDR3 has 13 residues. Trimming shortened V by 4 bases and J by 8 bases, and 12 bases separated the two germline ends. CDR1 and CDR2 from the germline V gene are DFQATT and SNEGSKA (reference sequence). CDR3 coding DNA: TGCAGTGCTACCGCAGGGAGAGATTCACCCCTCCACTTT. Translation: CSATAGRDSPLHF.

The chain is built from TRBV12-3 or TRBV12-4 and TRBJ1-1; the D is unclear. The CDR3 contains 13 residues. The V end lost 1 base, the J end lost 3 bases, and 6 bases lay between the germline ends. CDR3 sequence: CASSLDGHTEAFF. In nucleotides, the CDR3 is TGTGCCAGCAGTTTAGACGGACACACTGAAGCTTTCTTT.

The chain recombines TRBV12-3 or TRBV12-4 with TRBJ2-4; D may correspond to TRBD1 or TRBD2 (5 bases each). The CDR3 loop spans 16 amino acids. Trimming cost V 7 bases and J 1 base, with 17 bases left between them. Written as DNA, the CDR3 is TGTGCCAGCACCGATAGCGTGTGGGGGGCCAAAAACATTCAGTACTTC. It yields the protein CASTDSVWGAKNIQYF.

This clonotype was seen a few times. The gene calls are TRBV7-9 and TRBJ1-2; TRBD1 aligns across 8 bases. The CDR3 extends over 14 amino acids. Trimming removed 4 bases from V and 4 bases from J; junction bases left unmatched: 5. Germline CDR1 and CDR2: SEHNR and FQNEAQ (reference sequence). CDR3 in amino acids: CASSSLGQGYGYTF. The CDR3 DNA follows: TGTGCCAGCAGCTCTCTAGGACAGGGCTATGGCTACACCTTC.

The chain carries TRBV20-1 and TRBJ2-7; 7 nucleotides agree with TRBD1. Germline CDR1 DFQATT, CDR2 SNEGSKA (reference sequence). CDR3 length: 13 residues. Trimming at V came to 8 bases and at J to 7 bases, leaving 14 bases not matched to a gene. The CDR3 sequence is CSWPIGGLEEQYF. The CDR3 nucleotides read TGCAGTTGGCCGATAGGGGGCCTGGAGGAGCAGTACTTC.

The V and J genes are TRBV11-2 and TRBJ2-7; D is possibly TRBD2 (6 bases). Trimming removed 4 bases from V and 9 bases from J, with 19 bases in between. This CDR3 contains 14 residues. Per germline, CDR1 SGHAT and CDR2 FQNNGV. In DNA, the CDR3 is TGTGCCAGCAGCTCCGTAGCGGCGGGCGGTGGGCAGTACTTC. This codes for CASSSVAAGGGQYF.

The J gene is TRBJ2-7, the V gene TRBV5-1, with a weak D call TRBD2 (5 bases). Per germline, CDR1 SGHRS and CDR2 YFSETQ. This CDR3 is built from 15 residues. V lost 3 bases to trimming and J lost 0 bases, with 13 bases between them. The CDR3 DNA is TGCGCCAGCAGCTCGGACGGGGTTAGCTCCTACGAGCAGTACTTC. Translation: CASSSDGVSSYEQYF.

The V and J genes are TRBV11-2 and TRBJ2-4, with D perhaps being TRBD1 or TRBD2 (6 bases each). From germline, CDR1 is SGHAT and CDR2 FQNNGV. The length of the CDR3 is 17 residues. V dropped 4 bases and J dropped 0 bases, with 16 bases sitting between them. The CDR3 DNA reads as TGTGCCAGCAGCTCTAGAGGGGGGATTCAAGCCAAAAACATTCAGTACTTC. Residues: CASSSRGGIQAKNIQYF.

This clonotype was counted between two and nine times. The chain joins TRBV27 to TRBJ2-7, with 8 positions matching TRBD1. V lost 5 bases to trimming and J lost 4 bases; unmatched junction nucleotides: 7. Germline V CDR1 and CDR2: MNHEY, SMNVEV (reference sequence). CDR3 length equals 14 residues. CDR3 in DNA: TGTGCCAGCAGTGTACAGGGGGTGGGGTACGAGCAGTACTTC. It specifies CASSVQGVGYEQYF.

The J gene is TRBJ2-7, the V gene TRBV24-1; D may be TRBD2 (5 bases). The germline V gene encodes CDR1 KGHDR and CDR2 SFDVKD. V shed 9 bases and J shed 0 bases, with 14 bases lying between them. This CDR3 is 14 amino acids long. The CDR3 here is CATGESLSSYEQYF. The CDR3 region has the DNA TGTGCCACCGGGGAGTCGTTGAGCTCCTACGAGCAGTACTTC.